The rows below give T cell receptor beta chains drawn from one sample of a study of cytomegalovirus exposure and HLA in healthy donors. Clones were read by immunoSEQ multiplex PCR, and TCRdb kept only the in-frame ones, dropping some. The repertoire has about 85,000 clones, about 80% of them found once; the top ten carry about 34%. Material for sequencing was PBMCs. These receptors were collected from a man aged 50 or older in good health and CMV-seropositive. The CDR3 runs from the conserved cysteine through the conserved F or W. The D gene is left open where the match is weak. Not every row has a clone size; where given, it reads once, few, many or a size class.

NA	NA	TRBJ2-7	13	TRBV11-2	CASSLGAVGEQYF	TGTGCCAGCAGCCTGGGGGCCGTCGGGGAGCAGTACTTC
NA	NA	TRBJ1-2	16	TRBV19	CASHPGSRRGNYGYTF	TGTGCCAGCCACCCGGGGTCCCGCCGGGGTAACTATGGCTACACCTTC
NA	TRBD2	TRBJ2-3	15	TRBV6-6	CASHAPSGRPDTQYF	TGTGCCAGCCATGCCCCTAGCGGGAGGCCAGATACGCAGTATTTT
once	TRBD2	TRBJ2-3	16	TRBV18	CASSPSLAGRTDTQYF	TGTGCCAGCTCACCAAGTCTAGCGGGCAGGACAGATACGCAGTATTTT
NA	TRBD1	TRBJ2-7	15	TRBV29-1	CSVETPGTGVYEQYF	TGCAGCGTTGAAACTCCCGGGACAGGGGTCTACGAGCAGTACTTC
NA	NA	TRBJ1-6	12	TRBV6-1	CASSRDNSPLHF	TGTGCCAGCAGCCGGGATAATTCACCCCTCCACTTT
NA	TRBD1	TRBJ1-6	15	TRBV23-1	CASSHGTGCWSPLHF	TGCGCCAGCAGTCATGGGACAGGGTGTTGGTCACCCCTCCACTTT
NA	TRBD2	TRBJ2-1	15	TRBV2	CASQSGTSEANEQFF	TGTGCCAGCCAATCCGGGACTAGTGAAGCCAATGAGCAGTTCTTC
NA	TRBD2	TRBJ2-4	17	TRBV15	CATSTGHGGAAKNIQYF	TGTGCCACCAGCACCGGTCACGGGGGGGCGGCCAAAAACATTCAGTACTTC
NA	TRBD2	TRBJ2-7	14	TRBV6-1	CASSASGFSYEQYF	TGTGCCAGCAGTGCTAGCGGATTCTCCTACGAGCAGTACTTC
NA	NA	TRBJ1-1	14	TRBV5-1	CASRSGAENTEAFF	TGCGCCAGCAGGTCCGGAGCCGAGAACACTGAAGCTTTCTTT
NA	TRBD2	TRBJ2-3	16	TRBV7-7	CASSLGVAGGPDTQYF	TGTGCTAGCAGCTTAGGGGTGGCGGGAGGTCCAGATACGCAGTATTTT
NA	NA	TRBJ2-3	14	TRBV19	CASSHPDSPDTQYF	TGTGCCAGCTCACACCCGGACAGTCCGGATACGCAGTATTTT
NA	NA	TRBJ1-2	14	TRBV5-1	CASSLDRQGDGYTF	TGCGCCAGCAGCTTGGACCGGCAGGGTGATGGCTACACCTTC
NA	TRBD1	TRBJ2-1	15	TRBV2	CASRGTGASYNEQFF	TGTGCCAGCCGGGGGACAGGGGCCTCCTACAATGAGCAGTTCTTC
NA	NA	TRBJ1-2	12	TRBV30	CAWGRDSGGYTF	TGTGCCTGGGGCAGGGACTCTGGCGGCTACACCTTC
once	NA	TRBJ1-1	14	TRBV5-6	CASTAGTLNTEAFF	TGTGCCAGCACGGCCGGGACTCTGAACACTGAAGCTTTCTTT
NA	NA	TRBJ2-2	14	TRBV4-2	CASSQVGDTGELFF	TGTGCCAGCAGCCAAGTAGGGGACACCGGGGAGCTGTTTTTT
once	NA	TRBJ1-1	15	TRBV5-6	CASSLIVAGLHPAFF	TGTGCCAGCAGCTTGATTGTGGCAGGGCTTCATCCGGCTTTCTTT
NA	NA	TRBJ1-6	18	TRBV5-1	CASSLGRGPRLYNSPLHF	TGCGCCAGCAGCTTAGGGCGGGGTCCCCGCCTCTATAATTCACCCCTCCACTTT
NA	NA	TRBJ1-5	14	TRBV19	CASSSGGLNQPQHF	TGTGCCAGTAGTAGCGGTGGCCTCAATCAGCCCCAGCATTTT
NA	NA	TRBJ1-4	20	TRBV18	CASSPTNREISIEPNEKLFF	TGTGCCAGCTCACCAACGAACAGGGAAATTTCTATCGAGCCTAATGAAAAACTGTTTTTT
NA	NA	TRBJ2-1	16	TRBV25-1	CASSETRGSTYNEQFF	TGTGCCAGCAGTGAAACCCGGGGTAGCACCTACAATGAGCAGTTCTTC
NA	NA	TRBJ2-7	15	TRBV7-8	CASSLGPSPTYEQYF	TGTGCCAGCAGCTTAGGTCCCTCGCCTACCTACGAGCAGTACTTC
NA	NA	TRBJ1-2	14	TRBV10-2	CASSATSLGYGYTF	TGCGCCAGCAGTGCTACCTCACTCGGCTATGGCTACACCTTC
NA	TRBD1	TRBJ1-3	16	TRBV11-2	CASSLIPGGLGNTIYF	TGTGCCAGCAGCTTAATTCCAGGGGGTCTTGGAAACACCATATATTTT
NA	NA	TRBJ2-7	14	TRBV19	CASTQRGVTYEQYF	TGTGCCAGTACCCAAAGAGGAGTCACCTACGAGCAGTACTTC
NA	TRBD1	TRBJ2-7	14	TRBV10-3	CAIRKDRVTYEQYF	TGTGCCATCAGAAAGGACAGGGTCACCTACGAGCAGTACTTC
NA	NA	TRBJ2-7	13	TRBV2	CASARLSSYEQYF	TGTGCCAGCGCGCGGTTGAGCTCCTACGAGCAGTACTTC
few	NA	TRBJ1-5	16	TRBV7-2	CASSLGQVRMNQPQHF	TGTGCCAGCAGCTTAGGACAGGTCCGGATGAATCAGCCCCAGCATTTT
NA	NA	TRBJ2-7	12	TRBV10-3	CAIRAGADEQYF	TGTGCCATCAGGGCGGGGGCGGACGAGCAGTACTTC
once	NA	TRBJ2-7	15	TRBV18	CASSPRQAVTYEQYF	TGTGCCAGCTCACCCCGACAGGCCGTAACCTACGAGCAGTACTTC
NA	TRBD1	TRBJ1-3	13	TRBV7-2	CASSVATGHTIYF	TGTGCCAGCAGCGTAGCGACAGGGCACACCATATATTTT
NA	TRBD1	TRBJ2-3	13	TRBV19	CASSIAQGDTQYF	TGTGCCAGTAGTATAGCTCAGGGGGACACGCAGTATTTT
NA	TRBD1	TRBJ2-7	14	TRBV30	CAWSFAGGPYEQYF	TGTGCCTGGAGTTTTGCAGGGGGCCCCTACGAGCAGTACTTC
NA	TRBD2	TRBJ2-5	12	TRBV5-4	CASRGAGLAVDF	TGTGCCAGCAGGGGCGCGGGACTAGCGGTCGACTTC
NA	NA	TRBJ2-1	13	TRBV7-3	CASSPLGTNEQFF	TGTGCCAGCAGCCCACTTGGGACAAATGAGCAGTTCTTC
NA	TRBD1	TRBJ1-6	14	TRBV5-6	CASNLGTVNSPLHF	TGTGCCAGCAACCTCGGGACAGTTAATTCACCCCTCCACTTT
NA	NA	TRBJ2-2	15	TRBV9	CASSEKTGSTGELFF	TGTGCCAGCAGCGAGAAAACAGGGTCCACCGGGGAGCTGTTTTTT
NA	TRBD1	TRBJ1-2	13	TRBV6-5	CASSYPTGNGYTF	TGTGCCAGCAGTTACCCGACAGGGAATGGCTACACCTTC
NA	NA	TRBJ1-5	14	TRBV6-6	CATSGGTGNQPQHF	TGTGCCACCTCAGGAGGAACTGGCAATCAGCCCCAGCATTTT
NA	NA	TRBJ1-1	13	TRBV14	CASSLLGDTLPFF	TGTGCCAGCAGCCTTCTGGGGGACACTCTTCCTTTCTTT
NA	NA	TRBJ1-2	12	TRBV2	CASSVRRDGYTF	TGTGCCAGCAGTGTAAGGAGGGACGGCTACACCTTC
NA	TRBD1	TRBJ2-7	15	TRBV9	CASSTSWDSTYEQYF	TGTGCCAGCAGCACCTCCTGGGACAGCACCTACGAGCAGTACTTC
NA	TRBD1	TRBJ1-1	15	TRBV6-1	CASSDQGALGTEAFF	TGTGCCAGCAGTGATCAGGGGGCATTGGGCACTGAAGCTTTCTTT
NA	TRBD1	TRBJ1-2	11	TRBV6-5	CASTRGHGYTF	TGTGCCAGCACCAGGGGGCATGGCTACACCTTC
NA	TRBD1	TRBJ1-1	11	TRBV30	CARGQGTEAFF	TGTGCCAGGGGACAGGGTACTGAAGCTTTCTTT
few	NA	TRBJ1-5	13	TRBV27	CASSLSPNQPQHF	TGTGCCAGCAGTTTATCCCCTAATCAGCCCCAGCATTTT
NA	TRBD1	TRBJ2-3	15	TRBV29-1	CSVERGQGATDTQYF	TGCAGCGTTGAAAGGGGACAGGGGGCCACAGATACGCAGTATTTT
once	TRBD2	TRBJ2-5	15	TRBV19	CASSIGWGGVETQYF	TGTGCCAGTAGTATAGGCTGGGGAGGGGTAGAGACCCAGTACTTC
once	NA	TRBJ2-2	13	TRBV30	CASSRRDTGELFF	TGTGCCTCCTCCAGGAGGGACACCGGGGAGCTGTTTTTT
NA	TRBD1	TRBJ1-3	14	TRBV5-6	CASSFTGVGNTIYF	TGTGCCAGCAGCTTTACAGGGGTTGGAAACACCATATATTTT
NA	TRBD1	TRBJ1-2	12	TRBV29-1	CSVPQGDYGYTF	TGCAGCGTACCACAGGGGGACTATGGCTACACCTTC
NA	TRBD1	TRBJ2-7	13	TRBV11-1	CASSLDRGVEQYF	TGTGCCAGCAGCTTAGACAGGGGGGTCGAGCAGTACTTC
few	NA	TRBJ2-2	16	TRBV4-1	CASSQTPSSNTGELFF	TGCGCCAGCAGCCAAACCCCTAGCTCGAACACCGGGGAGCTGTTTTTT
NA	NA	TRBJ1-1	14	TRBV11-2	CASSLVVGAGEAFF	TGTGCCAGCAGCCTCGTTGTGGGGGCCGGAGAAGCTTTCTTT
NA	TRBD1	TRBJ1-2	15	TRBV29-1	CSVELPGQGVWGYTF	TGCAGCGTTGAACTCCCGGGACAGGGGGTGTGGGGCTACACCTTC
NA	NA	TRBJ1-5	16	TRBV5-8	CASSEGTYDSNQPQHF	TGTGCCAGCAGCGAAGGGACATATGATAGCAATCAGCCCCAGCATTTT
NA	NA	TRBJ2-2	16	TRBV9	CASSVGRASETGELFF	TGTGCCAGCAGCGTAGGCAGGGCGTCGGAAACCGGGGAGCTGTTTTTT